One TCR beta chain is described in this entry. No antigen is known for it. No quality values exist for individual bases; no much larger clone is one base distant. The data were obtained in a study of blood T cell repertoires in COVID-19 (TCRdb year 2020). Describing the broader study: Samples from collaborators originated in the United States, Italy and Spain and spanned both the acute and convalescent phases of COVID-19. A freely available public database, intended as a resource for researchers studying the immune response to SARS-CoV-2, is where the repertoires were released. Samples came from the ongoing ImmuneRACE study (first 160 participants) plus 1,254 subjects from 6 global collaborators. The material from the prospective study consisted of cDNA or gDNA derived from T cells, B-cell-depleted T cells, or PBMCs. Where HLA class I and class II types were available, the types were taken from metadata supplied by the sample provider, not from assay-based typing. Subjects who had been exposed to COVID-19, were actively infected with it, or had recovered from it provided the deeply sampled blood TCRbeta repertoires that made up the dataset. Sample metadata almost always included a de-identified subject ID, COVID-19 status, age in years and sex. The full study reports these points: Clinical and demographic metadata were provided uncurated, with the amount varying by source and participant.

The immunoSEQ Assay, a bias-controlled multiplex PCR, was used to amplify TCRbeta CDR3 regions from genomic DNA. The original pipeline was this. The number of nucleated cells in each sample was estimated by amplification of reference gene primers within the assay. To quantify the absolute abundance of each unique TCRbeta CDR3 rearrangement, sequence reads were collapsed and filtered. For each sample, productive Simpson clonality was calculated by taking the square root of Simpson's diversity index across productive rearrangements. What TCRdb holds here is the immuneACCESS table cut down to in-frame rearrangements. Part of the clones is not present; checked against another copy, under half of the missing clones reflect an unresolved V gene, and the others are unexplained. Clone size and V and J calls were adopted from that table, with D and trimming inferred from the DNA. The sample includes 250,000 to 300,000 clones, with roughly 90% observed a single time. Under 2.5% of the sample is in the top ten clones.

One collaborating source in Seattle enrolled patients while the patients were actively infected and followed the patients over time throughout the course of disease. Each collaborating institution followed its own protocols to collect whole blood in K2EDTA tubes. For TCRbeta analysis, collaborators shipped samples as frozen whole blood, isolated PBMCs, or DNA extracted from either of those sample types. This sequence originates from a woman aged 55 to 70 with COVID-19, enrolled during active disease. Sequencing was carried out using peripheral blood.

The bases read TGTGCCAGCAGTTTCTCCTCCCTGAGGGACACTGAAGCTTTCTTT. Translated, it gives CASSFSSLRDTEAFF. This chain is built from TRBV6-5 and TRBJ1-1; no D segment can be confidently identified. From cysteine to phenylalanine, the CDR3 is 15 amino acids long. Solely the CDR3 DNA is kept, with 45 bases framed from the first base. The trim is 4 bases for V and 3 bases for J, with a gap of 15 bases between the germline ends. CDR1 and CDR2, per the germline V gene, are MNHEY and SVGAGI.